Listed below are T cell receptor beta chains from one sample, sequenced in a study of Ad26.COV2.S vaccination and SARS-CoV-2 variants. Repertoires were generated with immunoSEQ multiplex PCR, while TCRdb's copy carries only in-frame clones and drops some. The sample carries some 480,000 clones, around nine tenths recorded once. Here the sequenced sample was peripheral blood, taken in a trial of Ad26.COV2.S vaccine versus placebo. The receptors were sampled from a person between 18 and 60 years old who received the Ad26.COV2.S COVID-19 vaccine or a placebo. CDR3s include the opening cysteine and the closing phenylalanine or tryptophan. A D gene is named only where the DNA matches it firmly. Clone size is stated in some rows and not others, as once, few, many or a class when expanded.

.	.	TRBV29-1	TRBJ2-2	TGCAGCGTCGGCGGGGTTACCGGGGAGCTGTTTTTT	CSVGGVTGELFF
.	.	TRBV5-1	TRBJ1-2	TGCGCCAGCAGTCGGGAGGGAGCTAACTATGGCTACACCTTC	CASSREGANYGYTF
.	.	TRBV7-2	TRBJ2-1	TGTGCCAGCAGCTTAGCGCAGGGAGGGGGCCGGTACAATGAGCAGTTCTTC	CASSLAQGGGRYNEQFF
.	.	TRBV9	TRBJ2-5	TGTGCCAGCAGCGTCGTCGTGGGGGCCGGTGCCCAGTACTTC	CASSVVVGAGAQYF
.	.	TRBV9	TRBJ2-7	TGTGCCAGCAGCGTAGAGTCGACTGCCGGCGGCTACGAGCAGTACTTC	CASSVESTAGGYEQYF
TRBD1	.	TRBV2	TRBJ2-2	TGTGCCAGCTGGGACAGGGGGGGCACCGGGGAGCTGTTTTTT	CASWDRGGTGELFF
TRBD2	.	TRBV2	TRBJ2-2	TGTGCCAGCAAGGGACTAGCGGGAAACACCGGGGAGCTGTTTTTT	CASKGLAGNTGELFF
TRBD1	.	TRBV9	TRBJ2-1	TGTGCCAGCAGCGTAGAAGTGGCAGGGGGCCAATACAATGAGCAGTTCTTC	CASSVEVAGGQYNEQFF
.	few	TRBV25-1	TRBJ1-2	TGTGCCAGCAGTGAAGCACAGGGATTTCAGGGCTACACCTTC	CASSEAQGFQGYTF
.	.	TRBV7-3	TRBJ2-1	TGTGCCAGCAGCTTAGTGGGCCCCTCCAATGAGCAGTTCTTC	CASSLVGPSNEQFF
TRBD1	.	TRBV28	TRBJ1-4	TGTGCCAGCGGGCAGGGGGCAACTAATGAAAAACTGTTTTTT	CASGQGATNEKLFF
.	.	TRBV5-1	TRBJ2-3	TGCGCCAGCAGCTTGGAGGGCCGCACAGATACGCAGTATTTT	CASSLEGRTDTQYF
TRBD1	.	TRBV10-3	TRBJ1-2	TGTGCCATCTGGGGACAGGGGGTATGGGGCTACACCTTC	CAIWGQGVWGYTF
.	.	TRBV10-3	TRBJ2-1	TGTGCCATCGGAGGGGCTAGCAGCGATGAGCAGTTCTTC	CAIGGASSDEQFF
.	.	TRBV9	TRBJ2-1	TGTGCCAGCAGCGTAGCTACCCTACTACACAATGAGCAGTTCTTC	CASSVATLLHNEQFF
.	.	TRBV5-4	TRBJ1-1	TGTGCCAGCAGCTTGGGGGTAGGAAGGGACACTGAAGCTTTCTTT	CASSLGVGRDTEAFF